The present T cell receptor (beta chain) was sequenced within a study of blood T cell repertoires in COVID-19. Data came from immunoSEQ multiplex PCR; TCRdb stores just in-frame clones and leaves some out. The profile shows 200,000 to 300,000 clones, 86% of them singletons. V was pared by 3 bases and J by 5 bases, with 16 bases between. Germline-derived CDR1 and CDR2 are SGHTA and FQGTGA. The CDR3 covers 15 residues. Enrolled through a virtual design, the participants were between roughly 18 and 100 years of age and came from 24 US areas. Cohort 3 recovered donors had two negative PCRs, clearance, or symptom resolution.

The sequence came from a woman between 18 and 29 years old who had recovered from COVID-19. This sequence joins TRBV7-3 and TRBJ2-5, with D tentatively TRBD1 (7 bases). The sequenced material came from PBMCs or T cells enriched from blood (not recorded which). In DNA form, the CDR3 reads TGTGCCAGCAGCTTGGGCCCCTCAGGGGGGGAGACCCAGTACTTC. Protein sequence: CASSLGPSGGETQYF.